A selection of T cell receptor beta chains follows, all from one sample in a study of cytomegalovirus exposure and HLA in healthy donors. Clones were sequenced by immunoSEQ multiplex PCR, and TCRdb holds only the in-frame ones, with some missing. The data hold 130,000 to 150,000 clones, with approximately 88% observed a single time. Sequenced sample: PBMCs. The receptors were sampled from a man aged 18-30 years in good health and CMV-seropositive. Both conserved end residues are part of each CDR3. Fields, in order: J gene, D gene, clone size, V gene, CDR3 protein, CDR3 DNA. A D gene is named only where the DNA matches it firmly. Clone sizes are given selectively: once, few, many, or a class where the clone is expanded.

J: TRBJ2-1
D: -
size: few
V: TRBV20-1
CDR3: CSARDLNKQFF
DNA: TGCAGTGCTAGAGATCTTAATAAGCAGTTCTTC

J: TRBJ2-1
D: -
size: -
V: TRBV4-2
CDR3: CASSQETGGYNEQFF
DNA: TGTGCCAGCAGCCAAGAGACTGGCGGCTACAATGAGCAGTTCTTC

J: TRBJ2-3
D: -
size: once
V: TRBV30
CDR3: CAWSLSTDTQYF
DNA: TGTGCCTGGAGTCTGAGCACAGATACGCAGTATTTT

J: TRBJ2-7
D: TRBD1
size: once
V: TRBV9
CDR3: CASSPRTGHYEQYF
DNA: TGTGCCAGCAGCCCCCGGACAGGGCACTACGAGCAGTACTTC

J: TRBJ1-1
D: TRBD1
size: -
V: TRBV6-6
CDR3: CASTPGGERNTEAFF
DNA: TGTGCCAGCACCCCAGGGGGCGAGAGGAACACTGAAGCTTTCTTT

J: TRBJ1-1
D: -
size: -
V: TRBV7-9
CDR3: CASSPRRGMTEAFF
DNA: TGTGCCAGCAGCCCGCGACGAGGGATGACTGAAGCTTTCTTT

J: TRBJ2-3
D: TRBD1
size: -
V: TRBV18
CDR3: CASSPGQRSPDTQYF
DNA: TGTGCCAGCTCACCGGGACAGCGAAGCCCAGATACGCAGTATTTT

J: TRBJ1-1
D: TRBD1
size: -
V: TRBV7-8
CDR3: CASSWTGHAEAFF
DNA: TGTGCCAGCAGTTGGACAGGTCACGCTGAAGCTTTCTTT

J: TRBJ2-1
D: -
size: -
V: TRBV5-4
CDR3: CASSFSASSYNEQFF
DNA: TGTGCCAGCAGCTTCTCAGCGTCTTCCTACAATGAGCAGTTCTTC

J: TRBJ1-2
D: -
size: -
V: TRBV28
CDR3: CASSATPPDYTF
DNA: TGTGCCAGCAGTGCGACACCGCCTGACTACACCTTC

J: TRBJ1-2
D: TRBD1
size: -
V: TRBV6-6
CDR3: CASSTRTGQAYGYTF
DNA: TGTGCCAGCAGTACTCGGACAGGACAAGCCTATGGCTACACCTTC

J: TRBJ2-1
D: TRBD2
size: -
V: TRBV19
CDR3: CASSIRYSASGSVYEQFF
DNA: TGTGCCAGTAGTATCCGCTACTCTGCTAGCGGGAGTGTATATGAGCAGTTCTTC

J: TRBJ2-1
D: -
size: few
V: TRBV6-5
CDR3: CASLGGSSYNEQFF
DNA: TGTGCCAGCCTCGGAGGAAGCTCCTACAATGAGCAGTTCTTC

J: TRBJ1-1
D: TRBD1
size: -
V: TRBV19
CDR3: CASSISLGQGKPEAFF
DNA: TGTGCCAGTAGTATAAGCCTAGGACAGGGGAAACCTGAAGCTTTCTTT

J: TRBJ2-7
D: -
size: -
V: TRBV5-1
CDR3: CASSLNRGSASYEQYF
DNA: TGCGCCAGCAGCTTGAATAGGGGATCTGCGTCCTACGAGCAGTACTTC

J: TRBJ1-3
D: -
size: -
V: TRBV5-6
CDR3: CASSRHGGTRTVAGNTIYF
DNA: TGTGCCAGCAGCCGACATGGTGGGACGAGGACAGTAGCTGGAAACACCATATATTTT

J: TRBJ2-2
D: TRBD2
size: -
V: TRBV7-2
CDR3: CASSPRLDSGMNTGELFF
DNA: TGTGCCAGCAGCCCCCGTTTGGATAGCGGGATGAACACCGGGGAGCTGTTTTTT

J: TRBJ2-7
D: TRBD1
size: -
V: TRBV2
CDR3: CASSEDRGEQYF
DNA: TGTGCCAGCAGTGAGGACAGGGGTGAGCAGTACTTC

J: TRBJ2-1
D: -
size: -
V: TRBV6-5
CDR3: CASRRTRSSYNEQFF
DNA: TGTGCCAGCAGACGGACTCGCAGCTCCTACAATGAGCAGTTCTTC

J: TRBJ2-2
D: TRBD1
size: -
V: TRBV15
CDR3: CATSTGQGVTGELFF
DNA: TGTGCCACCAGCACCGGACAGGGGGTCACCGGGGAGCTGTTTTTT

J: TRBJ2-1
D: TRBD2
size: -
V: TRBV7-6
CDR3: CASSPSGSSYNEQFF
DNA: TGTGCCAGCAGCCCTAGCGGGAGCTCCTACAATGAGCAGTTCTTC

J: TRBJ2-2
D: -
size: -
V: TRBV10-3
CDR3: CAITSTSKLNTGELFF
DNA: TGTGCCATCACCTCTACCTCTAAACTGAACACCGGGGAGCTGTTTTTT

J: TRBJ2-1
D: -
size: -
V: TRBV5-1
CDR3: CASTTSSSYNEQFF
DNA: TGCGCCAGCACAACGAGTAGCTCCTACAATGAGCAGTTCTTC

J: TRBJ1-4
D: -
size: -
V: TRBV5-1
CDR3: CASSPFREEKLFF
DNA: TGCGCCAGCAGCCCGTTTAGAGAAGAAAAACTGTTTTTT

J: TRBJ1-4
D: TRBD1
size: -
V: TRBV5-6
CDR3: CASSFNRGEKLFF
DNA: TGTGCCAGCAGTTTTAACAGGGGTGAAAAACTGTTTTTT

J: TRBJ2-2
D: TRBD2
size: many
V: TRBV27
CDR3: CATSGGGGMNTGELFF
DNA: TGTGCCACCTCTGGGGGCGGGGGGATGAACACCGGGGAGCTGTTTTTT

J: TRBJ2-1
D: -
size: -
V: TRBV20-1
CDR3: CSARENGGNFF
DNA: TGCAGTGCTAGAGAAAACGGGGGAAACTTCTTC